These 23 T cell receptor beta chains were sequenced from one sample in a study of T-cell reconstitution after alpha-beta-depleted transplantation in children. Construction of the TCRbeta library involved unique molecular identifiers. TCRdb processed the PCR reads anew with MiXCR; each CDR3 protein has one entry. The sample carries 490,000 or so distinct CDR3 sequences, roughly 10% recorded once. Sequencing was performed on PBMCs, taken before TCRalphabeta/CD19-depleted stem cell transplant. The receptors shown here come from a child aged 2 to 10 with inherited bone marrow failure, due to receive a stem cell transplant.

Many counts were recorded for this clonotype. The chain has TRBV29-1 and TRBJ2-1, with 8 bases matching TRBD1. With V trimmed by 4 bases and J by 1 base, 3 bases remained unmatched. CDR3 length: 14 amino acids. Germline V CDR1 and CDR2: SQVTM, ANQGSEA. CDR3 nucleotide sequence: TGCAGCGTTGGAGACAGGGGTTCCTACAATGAGCAGTTCTTC. It translates to CSVGDRGSYNEQFF.

This clonotype has only a few counts. The chain combines TRBV28 with TRBJ1-5; TRBD1 might be the D (5 bases). The CDR3 consists of 15 residues. The V end was cut by 5 bases, the J end by 0 bases, with 11 bases between. The germline V gene has CDR1 MDHEN and CDR2 SYDVKM. CDR3 nucleotides: TGTGCCAGCAGTATCAGGGTTAGTAGCAATCAGCCCCAGCATTTT. Translation gives CASSIRVSSNQPQHF.

This clonotype was detected many times. The rearrangement joins TRBV15 to TRBJ2-5; 10 bases are a match to TRBD2. There are 15 residues in the CDR3. V was clipped by 2 bases and J by 5 bases; unmatched bases: 5. Germline CDR1 reads LNHNV; CDR2 reads YYDKDF (reference sequence). CDR3 in amino acids: CATSRPGLALETQYF. The CDR3, as DNA: TGTGCCACCAGCAGACCGGGACTAGCGTTGGAGACCCAGTACTTC.

In this sample, this clonotype turned up many times. The CDR3 spells CSARTSGIYEQYF. The CDR3 DNA reads TGCAGTGCTAGGACTAGCGGGATCTACGAGCAGTACTTC. The V gene is TRBV20-1, the J gene TRBJ2-7; 11 bases fit TRBD2. This CDR3 comprises 13 residues. Germline V lookup: CDR1 DFQATT, CDR2 SNEGSKA (reference sequence). Germline trimming cut 3 bases from V and 3 bases from J; bases unmatched to any gene: 1.

This clonotype was observed many times. The V call is TRBV30, the J call TRBJ1-2; no clear D. V lost 8 bases and J lost 6, with 10 bases in between. The germline V gene encodes CDR1 GTSNPN and CDR2 SVGIG (reference sequence). The CDR3 runs 10 residues. CDR3 coding DNA: TGTGCCCAAGACGGGCATGGCTACACCTTC. Protein sequence: CAQDGHGYTF.

The chain links TRBV5-3 to TRBJ2-7; D uncertain. TRBV5-3 is sorted into the ORF group, with uncertain function. Trimming took off 0 bases at V and 0 bases at J, with 7 bases between the two ends. This CDR3 region has 14 residues. The CDR3 region is CARSLADNSYEQYF. The DNA for the CDR3 is TGTGCCAGAAGCTTGGCCGACAACTCCTACGAGCAGTACTTC.

This clonotype occurred many times. The V call is TRBV5-1, the J call TRBJ2-2, with 10 positions matching TRBD1. The CDR3 length is 15 residues. Germline trimming cut 4 bases from V and 3 bases from J; bases unmatched to any gene: 3. Per the germline V gene, CDR1 is SGHRS and CDR2 is YFSETQ. The chain's CDR3 is CASSLDRGYTGELFF. CDR3 coding DNA: TGCGCCAGCAGCCTGGACAGGGGGTACACCGGGGAGCTGTTTTTT.

This clonotype was counted at least ten times. V usage is TRBV6-5 and J usage is TRBJ1-1; D not resolved. CDR1 is MNHEY and CDR2 is SVGAGI in the germline V gene. The V end was cut by 6 bases, the J end by 6 bases, with 17 bases between. This CDR3 spans 14 amino acids. For the CDR3, the DNA is TGTGCCAGCAGCCCTTTGACAACCAGCTCTGAAGCTTTCTTT. This encodes CASSPLTTSSEAFF.

This clonotype came up a few times. The chain couples TRBV7-1 to TRBJ2-3; 8 bases match TRBD2. TRBV7-1 is reported as an ORF; its role is uncertain. This CDR3 region has 22 residues. The V and J ends lost 3 bases and 1 base, in that order; junction bases with no gene match: 24. This CDR3 reads CASSSTGTSPRSRTWGTDTQYF. CDR3 sequence (DNA): TGTGCCAGCAGCTCGACCGGGACTAGTCCTAGAAGCCGAACTTGGGGCACAGATACGCAGTATTTT.

The sample holds many counts of this clonotype. V and J are TRBV5-1 and TRBJ1-5; no definite D call. The V gene's germline CDR1 is SGHRS and CDR2 YFSETQ. This CDR3 contains 16 residues. V was pared by 0 bases and J by 1 base, with 11 bases between. CDR3 sequence (DNA): TGCGCCAGCAGCTTGGGGATTGGGCTGAGCAATCAGCCCCAGCATTTT. Its translation is CASSLGIGLSNQPQHF.

This clonotype showed up many times. The V call is TRBV2, the J call TRBJ2-1; 8 bases are shared with TRBD1. The length of the CDR3 is 13 residues. V lost 7 bases to trimming and J lost 9 bases; unmatched junction nucleotides: 8. Germline CDR1 reads SNHLY; CDR2 reads FYNNEI. CDR3 region: CASTLGQGTEQFF. For the CDR3, the DNA is TGTGCCAGCACCCTCGGACAGGGCACTGAGCAGTTCTTC.

Many counts were recorded for this clonotype. The J gene is TRBJ2-1, the V gene TRBV12-3 or TRBV12-4, with D unresolved. The CDR3 contains 12 residues. Trimming pared 0 bases from V and 10 bases from J, leaving 7 bases between. The DNA of the CDR3 is TGTGCCAGCAGTTTAGCGCTACGGGAGCAGTTCTTC. It yields the protein CASSLALREQFF.

In this sample, this clonotype turned up many times. This sequence joins TRBV28 and TRBJ1-3, with D uncertain. The CDR3 has 13 residues. V was pared by 2 bases and J by 4 bases, with 6 bases between. From germline, CDR1 is MDHEN and CDR2 SYDVKM. The CDR3 DNA reads as TGTGCCAGCAGTTTAACACAGGGAAACACCATATATTTT. Translated: CASSLTQGNTIYF.

This chain links TRBV4-3 with TRBJ2-7; D possibly corresponds to TRBD1 (7 bases). V was shortened by 0 bases and J by 2 bases, with 14 bases between the two germline ends. Germline V lookup: CDR1 LGHNA, CDR2 YSLEER. The CDR3 spans 16 residues. The CDR3 here is CASSQDRGRGAYEQYF. The CDR3 DNA follows: TGCGCCAGCAGCCAAGATAGGGGGCGGGGAGCCTACGAGCAGTACTTC.

This clonotype was seen only a few times. This chain joins TRBV5-1 and TRBJ2-3, with a tentative D call TRBD2 (5 bases). The germline V and J ends were trimmed by 2 bases and 7 bases, with 14 bases remaining between them. Germline V gene data show CDR1 as SGHRS and CDR2 as YFSETQ. CDR3 length: 14 amino acids. For the CDR3, the DNA is TGCGCCAGCAGCTTTGATGCAGGAGGATATACGCAGTATTTT. Protein: CASSFDAGGYTQYF.

This clonotype came up many times. CDR3 residues: CASSMRGGNEQFF. The CDR3 DNA reads TGTGCCAGCAGTATGCGGGGGGGCAATGAGCAGTTCTTC. This chain connects TRBV6-5 to TRBJ2-1, with 9 nucleotides matching TRBD2. The germline CDR1 and CDR2 sequences are MNHEY and SVGAGI. J was trimmed by 6 bases and V by 5 bases; bases with no gene match: 2. The CDR3 is 13 amino acids.

This clonotype was counted at least ten times. This sequence joins TRBV10-3 and TRBJ1-1; TRBD1 is a possible D gene (5 bases). The CDR3 contains 13 residues. Germline-derived CDR1 and CDR2 are ENHRY and SYGVKD. V was trimmed by 4 bases and J by 2 bases, leaving 8 bases between them. The chain's CDR3 is CAISGGYNTEAFF. CDR3 nucleotide sequence: TGTGCCATCAGTGGGGGGTATAACACTGAAGCTTTCTTT.

This clonotype was seen repeatedly, ten times or more. One end of the junction fails to match germline, which may point to a read error. The J gene is TRBJ2-3, the V gene TRBV4-1; TRBD2 aligns across 9 bases. Germline assignment: CDR1 MGHRA and CDR2 YSYEKL. CDR3 length: 15 amino acids. CDR3 nucleotides: TGTGCCAGCAGCCCGGTAGCGGGAGGCACAGATACGCAGTATTTT. It codes for CASSPVAGGTDTQYF.

This clonotype occurred many times. The chain employs TRBV7-2 and TRBJ1-2; D call uncertain. Germline V gene sequence: CDR1 SGHTA, CDR2 FQGNSA. The CDR3 length is 14 residues. The V and J ends lost 8 bases and 5 bases respectively, with 18 bases between them. The CDR3 coding sequence is TGTGCCAGCGAGGGTCCTTCCCTACATTATGGCTACACCTTC. It is translated as CASEGPSLHYGYTF.

This clonotype was seen repeatedly, ten times or more. This sequence joins TRBV20-1 and TRBJ2-5, with 7 bases that match TRBD1. The junction had 8 bases not matched to a gene; V was cut back by 3 bases and J by 1 base. Germline CDR1 DFQATT, CDR2 SNEGSKA (reference sequence). The CDR3 runs 15 residues. CDR3 amino acids: CSASPRDSSQETQYF. For the CDR3, the DNA is TGCAGTGCTAGCCCCCGGGACAGTAGCCAAGAGACCCAGTACTTC.

The V gene is TRBV19, the J gene TRBJ2-3, with 13 nucleotides matching TRBD2. This CDR3 comprises 16 residues. The germline V gene encodes CDR1 LNHDA and CDR2 SQIVND (reference sequence). V dropped 10 bases and J dropped 3; count of bases not matched to a gene: 10. The CDR3 coding sequence is TGTGCCACTGGGCCTAGACTAGCGGGAGGAACAGATACGCAGTATTTT. It is translated as CATGPRLAGGTDTQYF.

This chain connects TRBV29-1 to TRBJ2-7; 7 nucleotides line up with TRBD1. The trim removed 7 bases at V and 2 bases at J, leaving 20 bases unmatched. This CDR3 has 17 amino acids. The germline V gene encodes CDR1 SQVTM and CDR2 ANQGSEA. The CDR3 sequence is CSARSQQGPLLPYEQYF. CDR3 nucleotides: TGCAGCGCCAGGTCCCAACAGGGGCCACTCCTCCCCTACGAGCAGTACTTC.

This clonotype appeared many times. The chain employs TRBV7-2 and TRBJ2-2, with D perhaps assigned TRBD1 or TRBD2 (6 bases each). V lost 5 bases and J lost 5, with 15 bases in between. The CDR3 extends over 15 amino acids. Germline V CDR1 and CDR2: SGHTA, FQGNSA. This CDR3 is CASSLRGRGTGELFF. The CDR3, as DNA: TGTGCCAGCAGCCTCCGGGGGCGAGGTACCGGGGAGCTGTTTTTT.